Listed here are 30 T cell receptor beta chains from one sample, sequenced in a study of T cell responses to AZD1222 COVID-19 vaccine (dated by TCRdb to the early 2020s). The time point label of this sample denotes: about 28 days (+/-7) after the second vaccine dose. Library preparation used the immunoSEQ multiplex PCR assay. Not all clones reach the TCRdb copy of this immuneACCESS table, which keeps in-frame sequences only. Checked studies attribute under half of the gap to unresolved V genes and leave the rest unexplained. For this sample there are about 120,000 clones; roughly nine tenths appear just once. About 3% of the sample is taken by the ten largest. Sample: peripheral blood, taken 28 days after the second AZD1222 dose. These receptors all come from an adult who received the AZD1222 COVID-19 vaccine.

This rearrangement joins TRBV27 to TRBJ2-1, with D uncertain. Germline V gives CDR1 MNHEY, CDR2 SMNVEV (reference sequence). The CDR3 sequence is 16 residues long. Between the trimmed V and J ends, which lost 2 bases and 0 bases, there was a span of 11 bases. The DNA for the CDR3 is TGTGCCAGCAGTTTAGAGGCACCGAGCTCCTACAATGAGCAGTTCTTC. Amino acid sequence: CASSLEAPSSYNEQFF.

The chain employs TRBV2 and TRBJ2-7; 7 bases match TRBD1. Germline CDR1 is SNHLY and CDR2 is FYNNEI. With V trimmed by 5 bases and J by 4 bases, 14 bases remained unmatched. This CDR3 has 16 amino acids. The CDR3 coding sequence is TGTGCCAGCAGTCTAGGGGGCCCAGGGGTTGCGTACGAGCAGTACTTC. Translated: CASSLGGPGVAYEQYF. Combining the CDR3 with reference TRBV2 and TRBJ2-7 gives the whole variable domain EPEVTQTPSHQVTQMGQEVILRCVPISNHLYFYWYRQILGQKVEFLVSFYNNEISEKSEIFDDQFSVERPDGSNFTLKIRSTKLEDSAMYFCASSLGGPGVAYEQYFGPGTRLTVT.

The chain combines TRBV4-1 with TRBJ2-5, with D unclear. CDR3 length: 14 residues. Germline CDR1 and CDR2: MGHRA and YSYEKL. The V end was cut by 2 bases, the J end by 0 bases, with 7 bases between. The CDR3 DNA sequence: TGCGCCAGCAGCCAAATCCGGAACCAAGAGACCCAGTACTTC. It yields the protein CASSQIRNQETQYF.

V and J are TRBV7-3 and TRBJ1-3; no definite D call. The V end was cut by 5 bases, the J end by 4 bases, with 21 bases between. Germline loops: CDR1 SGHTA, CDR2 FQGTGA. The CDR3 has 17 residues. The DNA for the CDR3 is TGTGCCAGCAGCCACAAGGGCAGCCTTCAGGAAGGAAACACCATATATTTT. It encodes CASSHKGSLQEGNTIYF.

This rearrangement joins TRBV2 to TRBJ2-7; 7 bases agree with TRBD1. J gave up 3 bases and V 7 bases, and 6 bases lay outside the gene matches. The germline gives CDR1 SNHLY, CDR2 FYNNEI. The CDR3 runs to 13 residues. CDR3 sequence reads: CASKTGQFYEQYF. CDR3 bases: TGTGCCAGCAAAACGGGACAGTTCTACGAGCAGTACTTC.

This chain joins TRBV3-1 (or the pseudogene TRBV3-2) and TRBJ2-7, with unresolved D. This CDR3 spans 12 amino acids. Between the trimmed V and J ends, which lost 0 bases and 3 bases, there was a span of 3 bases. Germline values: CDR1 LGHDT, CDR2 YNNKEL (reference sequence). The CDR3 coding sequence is TGTGCCAGCAGCCAAGAGTACTACGAGCAGTACTTC. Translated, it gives CASSQEYYEQYF.

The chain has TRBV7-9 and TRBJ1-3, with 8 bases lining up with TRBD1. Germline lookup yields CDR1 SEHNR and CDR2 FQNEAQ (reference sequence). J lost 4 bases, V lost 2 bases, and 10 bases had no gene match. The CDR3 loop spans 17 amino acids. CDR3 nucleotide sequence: TGTGCCAGCAGCTTAACGTTCGCAGGGGGCCCCGGAAACACCATATATTTT. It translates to CASSLTFAGGPGNTIYF.

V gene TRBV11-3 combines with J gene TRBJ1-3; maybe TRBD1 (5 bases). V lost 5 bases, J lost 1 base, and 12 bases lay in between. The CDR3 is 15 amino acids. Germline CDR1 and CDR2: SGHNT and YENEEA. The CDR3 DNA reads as TGTGCCAGCAGCACACAGGAACAATCTGGAAACACCATATATTTT. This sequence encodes CASSTQEQSGNTIYF.

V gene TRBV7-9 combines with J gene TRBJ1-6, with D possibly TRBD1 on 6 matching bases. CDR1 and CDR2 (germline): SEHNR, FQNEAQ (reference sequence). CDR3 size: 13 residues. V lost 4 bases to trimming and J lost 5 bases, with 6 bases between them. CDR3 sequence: CASSSGDNSPLHF. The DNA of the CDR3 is TGTGCCAGCAGCTCAGGGGATAATTCACCCCTCCACTTT.

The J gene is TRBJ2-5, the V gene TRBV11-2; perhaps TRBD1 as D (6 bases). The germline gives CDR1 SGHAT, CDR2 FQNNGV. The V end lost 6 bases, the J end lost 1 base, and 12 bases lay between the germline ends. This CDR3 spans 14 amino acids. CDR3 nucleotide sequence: TGTGCCAGCAGTTTAACAGGGAGCCAAGAGACCCAGTACTTC. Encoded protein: CASSLTGSQETQYF.

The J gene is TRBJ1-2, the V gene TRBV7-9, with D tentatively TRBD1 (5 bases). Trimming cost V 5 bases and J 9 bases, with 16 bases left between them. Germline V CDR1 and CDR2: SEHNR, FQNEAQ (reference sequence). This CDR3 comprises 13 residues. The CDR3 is CASSTEGRLRYTF. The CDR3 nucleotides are TGTGCCAGCAGCACCGAGGGGAGGTTGCGCTACACCTTC.

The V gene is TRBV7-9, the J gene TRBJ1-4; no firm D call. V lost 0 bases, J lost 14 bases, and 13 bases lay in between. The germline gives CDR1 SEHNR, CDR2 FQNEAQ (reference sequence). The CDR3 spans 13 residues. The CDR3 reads CASSLALLGSLFF. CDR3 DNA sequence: TGTGCCAGCAGCTTAGCGCTTCTGGGTTCGCTGTTTTTT.

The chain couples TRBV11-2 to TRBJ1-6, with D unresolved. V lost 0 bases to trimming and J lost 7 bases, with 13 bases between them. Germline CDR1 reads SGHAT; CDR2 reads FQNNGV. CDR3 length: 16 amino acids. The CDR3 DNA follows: TGTGCCAGCAGCTTAGATGCGGAGGCCTTCAATTCACCCCTCCACTTT. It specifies CASSLDAEAFNSPLHF. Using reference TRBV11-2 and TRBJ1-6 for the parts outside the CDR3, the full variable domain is EAGVAQSPRYKIIEKRQSVAFWCNPISGHATLYWYQQILGQGPKLLIQFQNNGVVDDSQLPKDRFSAERLKGVDSTLKIQPAKLEDSAVYLCASSLDAEAFNSPLHFGNGTRLTVT.

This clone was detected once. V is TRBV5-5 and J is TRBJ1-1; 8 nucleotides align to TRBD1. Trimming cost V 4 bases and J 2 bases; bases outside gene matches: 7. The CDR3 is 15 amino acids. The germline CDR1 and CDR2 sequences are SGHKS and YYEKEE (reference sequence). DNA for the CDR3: TGTGCCAGCAGCGCCGGGACAGGAGCAAACACTGAAGCTTTCTTT. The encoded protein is CASSAGTGANTEAFF.

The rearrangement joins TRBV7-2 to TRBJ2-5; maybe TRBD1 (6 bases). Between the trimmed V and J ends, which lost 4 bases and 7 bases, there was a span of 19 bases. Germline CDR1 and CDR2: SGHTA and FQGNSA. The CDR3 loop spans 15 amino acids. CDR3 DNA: TGTGCCAGCAGCTGGGGAGCAGAGGGGGTCGGGACCCAGTACTTC. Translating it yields CASSWGAEGVGTQYF.

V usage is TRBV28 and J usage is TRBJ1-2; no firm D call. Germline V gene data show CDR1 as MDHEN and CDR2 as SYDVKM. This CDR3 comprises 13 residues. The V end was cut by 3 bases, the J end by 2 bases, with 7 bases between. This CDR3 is CASSFQANYGYTF. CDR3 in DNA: TGTGCCAGCAGTTTCCAGGCAAACTATGGCTACACCTTC.

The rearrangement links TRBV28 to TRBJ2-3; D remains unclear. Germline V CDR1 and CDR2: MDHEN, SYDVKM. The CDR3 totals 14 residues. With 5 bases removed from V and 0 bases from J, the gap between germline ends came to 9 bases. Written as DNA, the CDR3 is TGTGCCAGCAGTCCCTTAAGCAGCACAGATACGCAGTATTTT. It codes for CASSPLSSTDTQYF.

CDR3 bases: TGTGCCAGTACTTGGACCCGCGGGACTGAAGCTTTCTTT. It translates to CASTWTRGTEAFF. The V call is TRBV28, the J call TRBJ1-1; D is unresolved. Per the germline V gene, CDR1 is MDHEN and CDR2 is SYDVKM. The CDR3 is 13 amino acids. The V and J ends lost 9 bases and 5 bases respectively, with 16 bases between them.

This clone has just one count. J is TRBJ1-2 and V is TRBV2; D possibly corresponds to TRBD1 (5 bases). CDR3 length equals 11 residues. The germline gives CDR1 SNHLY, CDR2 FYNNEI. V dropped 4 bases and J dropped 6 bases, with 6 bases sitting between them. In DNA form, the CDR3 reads TGTGCCAGCAGTGGGGGGGATGGCTACACCTTC. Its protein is CASSGGDGYTF.

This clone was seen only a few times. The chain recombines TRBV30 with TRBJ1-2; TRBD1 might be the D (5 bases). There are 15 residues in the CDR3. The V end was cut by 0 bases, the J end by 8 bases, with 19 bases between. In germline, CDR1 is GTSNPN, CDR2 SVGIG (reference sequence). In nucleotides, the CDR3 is TGTGCCTGGAGTGTACTTTCTCTAGGGGCGCCCGGCTACACCTTC. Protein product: CAWSVLSLGAPGYTF.

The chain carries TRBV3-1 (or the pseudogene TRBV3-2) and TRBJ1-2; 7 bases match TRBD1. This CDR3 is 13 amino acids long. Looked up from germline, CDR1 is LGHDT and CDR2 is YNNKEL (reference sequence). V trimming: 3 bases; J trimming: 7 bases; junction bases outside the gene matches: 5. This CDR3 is CASSHRQGGGYTF. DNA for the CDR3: TGTGCCAGCAGCCACCGGCAGGGGGGTGGCTACACCTTC.

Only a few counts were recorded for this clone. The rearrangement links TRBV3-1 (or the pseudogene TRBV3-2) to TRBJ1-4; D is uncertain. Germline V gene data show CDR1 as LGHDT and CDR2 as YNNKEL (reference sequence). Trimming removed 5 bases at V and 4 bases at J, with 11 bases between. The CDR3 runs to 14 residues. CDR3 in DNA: TGTGCCAGCAGCTCCCGGGCATATAATGAAAAACTGTTTTTT. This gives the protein CASSSRAYNEKLFF.

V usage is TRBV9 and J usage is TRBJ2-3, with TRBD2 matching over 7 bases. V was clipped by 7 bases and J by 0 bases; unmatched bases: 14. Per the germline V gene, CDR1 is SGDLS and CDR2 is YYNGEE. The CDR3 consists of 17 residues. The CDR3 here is CASHGAGRLISTDTQYF. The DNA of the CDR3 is TGTGCCAGCCACGGAGCGGGGCGCCTGATTAGCACAGATACGCAGTATTTT.

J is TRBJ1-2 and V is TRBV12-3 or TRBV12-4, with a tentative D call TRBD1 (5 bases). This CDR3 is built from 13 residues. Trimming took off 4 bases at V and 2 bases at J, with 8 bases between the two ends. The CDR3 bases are TGTGCCAGCAGTTGGGACGGGAACTATGGCTACACCTTC. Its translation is CASSWDGNYGYTF.

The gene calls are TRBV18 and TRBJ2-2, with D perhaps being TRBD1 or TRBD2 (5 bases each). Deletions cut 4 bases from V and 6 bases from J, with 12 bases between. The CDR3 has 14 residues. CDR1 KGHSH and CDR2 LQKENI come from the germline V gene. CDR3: CASSRPGRPGELFF. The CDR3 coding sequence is TGTGCCAGCTCACGGCCAGGGAGACCCGGGGAGCTGTTTTTT. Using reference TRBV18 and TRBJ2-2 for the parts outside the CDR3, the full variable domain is NAGVMQNPRHLVRRRGQEARLRCSPMKGHSHVYWYRQLPEEGLKFMVYLQKENIIDESGMPKERFSAEFPKEGPSILRIQQVVRGDSAAYFCASSRPGRPGELFFGEGSRLTVL.

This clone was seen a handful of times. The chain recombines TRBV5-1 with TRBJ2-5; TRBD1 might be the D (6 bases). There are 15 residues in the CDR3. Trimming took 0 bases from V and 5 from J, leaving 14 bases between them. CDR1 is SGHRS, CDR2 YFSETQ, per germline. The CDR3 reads CASSLADRFVETQYF. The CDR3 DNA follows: TGCGCCAGCAGCTTGGCTGACAGGTTTGTGGAGACCCAGTACTTC.

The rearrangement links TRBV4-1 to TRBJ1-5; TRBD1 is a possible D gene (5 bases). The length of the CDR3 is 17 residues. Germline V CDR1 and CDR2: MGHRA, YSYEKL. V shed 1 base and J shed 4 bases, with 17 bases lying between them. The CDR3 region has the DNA TGCGCCAGCAGCCAAGGTACCTTAAAAGGGGAAAATCAGCCCCAGCATTTT. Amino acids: CASSQGTLKGENQPQHF.

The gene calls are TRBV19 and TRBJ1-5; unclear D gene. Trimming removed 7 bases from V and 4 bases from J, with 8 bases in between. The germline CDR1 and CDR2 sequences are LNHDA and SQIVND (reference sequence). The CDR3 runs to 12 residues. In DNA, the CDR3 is TGTGCCAGTAAGATCGGGAATCAGCCCCAGCATTTT. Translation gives CASKIGNQPQHF. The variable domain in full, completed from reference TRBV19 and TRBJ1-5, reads DGGITQSPKYLFRKEGQNVTLSCEQNLNHDAMYWYRQDPGQGLRLIYYSQIVNDFQKGDIAEGYSVSREKKESFPLTVTSAQKNPTAFYLCASKIGNQPQHFGDGTRLSIL.

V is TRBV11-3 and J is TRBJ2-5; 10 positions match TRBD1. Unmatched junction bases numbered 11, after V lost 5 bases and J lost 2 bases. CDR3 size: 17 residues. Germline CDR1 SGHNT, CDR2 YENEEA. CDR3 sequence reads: CASSRREPGQGQETQYF. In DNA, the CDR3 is TGTGCCAGCAGCCGACGAGAACCGGGACAGGGGCAAGAGACCCAGTACTTC.

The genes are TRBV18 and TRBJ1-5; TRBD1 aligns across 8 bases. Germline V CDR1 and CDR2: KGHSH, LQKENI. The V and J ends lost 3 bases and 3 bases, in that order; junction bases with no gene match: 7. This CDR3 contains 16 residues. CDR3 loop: CASSPSTGVTNQPQHF. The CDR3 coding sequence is TGTGCCAGCTCACCCTCGACAGGGGTAACCAATCAGCCCCAGCATTTT.